This TCR beta chain is drawn from a study of T cell responses to AZD1222 COVID-19 vaccine. General study points: Clonal diversity was possibly underestimated; the donors were predominantly white British and more often female. Seropositive status at baseline applied to only six AZD1222 recipients. Vaccine-associated CD4 TCRs spanned spike, dominant at 160-218 and 743-854.

The method was immunoSEQ multiplex PCR; TCRdb's version includes in-frame clones alone and lacks a portion of them. Among 85,000 to 130,000 clones listed, around nine tenths were seen once. Comment on this clone: Its cognate antigen is unknown.

V was clipped by 4 bases and J by 0 bases, with 8 bases between them. This CDR3 is built from 14 residues. The germline V gene encodes CDR1 SGDLS and CDR2 YYNGEE. This clonotype was sampled from an adult in good health. This specimen consisted of peripheral blood, obtained on day 0 of AZD1222 vaccination. The gene calls are TRBV9 and TRBJ1-3, with D possibly TRBD1 on 5 matching bases. The CDR3 region is CASSPRASGNTIYF. The CDR3 DNA follows: TGTGCCAGCAGCCCCAGGGCCTCTGGAAACACCATATATTTT.